The clone carrying this T cell receptor beta chain is a singleton in its sample. Its target is not known. V lost 3 bases, J lost 6 bases, and 5 bases stayed unmatched. There are 14 residues in the CDR3. CDR1 is KGHSH, CDR2 LQKENI, per germline. 13 Jbeta primers and 60 Vbeta primers were used for the PCR. Data came from immunoSEQ multiplex PCR; TCRdb stores just in-frame clones and leaves some out. The sample includes about 130,000 clones, roughly 80% seen only once; the top ten take less than 2.5%. These data come from a study of cytomegalovirus exposure and HLA in healthy donors. The study's findings and limits: Earlier findings revealed that most TCR beta V segments proved productive either about 87% or about 30% of the time. In vitro data verified three CMV-associated chains as specific for CMV antigens.

Sample: PBMCs. The TCR sequence derives from a woman in her thirties or forties in good health and CMV-seropositive. The V and J genes are TRBV18 and TRBJ2-7; TRBD1 agrees at 10 bases. The CDR3 here is CASSPGTGVTEQYF. CDR3 in DNA: TGTGCCAGCTCACCCGGGACAGGGGTTACCGAGCAGTACTTC.